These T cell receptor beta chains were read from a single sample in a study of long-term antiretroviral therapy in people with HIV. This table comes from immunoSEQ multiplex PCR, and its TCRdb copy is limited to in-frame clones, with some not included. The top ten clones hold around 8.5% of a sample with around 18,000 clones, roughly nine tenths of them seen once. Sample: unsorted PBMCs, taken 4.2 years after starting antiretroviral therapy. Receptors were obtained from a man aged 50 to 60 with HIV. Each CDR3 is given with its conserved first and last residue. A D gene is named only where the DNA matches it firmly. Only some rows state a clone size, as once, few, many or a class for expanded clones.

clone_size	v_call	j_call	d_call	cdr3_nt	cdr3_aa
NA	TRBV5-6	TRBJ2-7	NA	TGTGCCAGCAGCTTAGACTACTCCTACGAGCAGTACTTC	CASSLDYSYEQYF
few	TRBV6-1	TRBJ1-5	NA	TGTGCCAGCAGTGACAACAGGGACAATCAGCCCCAGCATTTT	CASSDNRDNQPQHF
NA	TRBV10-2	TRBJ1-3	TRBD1	TGCGCCAGCAGTATAGGGACAGGGAATTCTGGAAACACCATATATTTT	CASSIGTGNSGNTIYF
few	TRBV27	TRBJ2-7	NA	TGTGCCAGCAGTTCCACATCGAGGGGGGGGCACGGGTACGAGCAGTACTTC	CASSSTSRGGHGYEQYF
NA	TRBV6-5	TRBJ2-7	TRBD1	TGTGCCAGCAGTTACAAGACAGGGGGGAATTACGAGCAGTACTTC	CASSYKTGGNYEQYF
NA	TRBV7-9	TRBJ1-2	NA	TGTGCCAGCAGCTTTGCGGGACGAGGGAACAACTATGGCTACACCTTC	CASSFAGRGNNYGYTF
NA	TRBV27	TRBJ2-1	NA	TGTGCCAGCGAGCGACGGGGTTACAATGAGCAGTTCTTC	CASERRGYNEQFF
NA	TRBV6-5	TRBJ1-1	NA	TGTGCCAGCAGTTACAGGGCAGTGAACACTGAAGCTTTCTTT	CASSYRAVNTEAFF
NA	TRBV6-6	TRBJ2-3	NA	TGTGCCAGCAGTTACTCGGCGTCTGGCGATACGCAGTATTTT	CASSYSASGDTQYF
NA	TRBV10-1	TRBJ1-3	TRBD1	TGCGCCAGCAGTGAGCAAACAGGGGGCTCCTTTTTCTCTGGAAACACCATATATTTT	CASSEQTGGSFFSGNTIYF
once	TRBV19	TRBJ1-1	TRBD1	TGTGCCAGTACCCCCGGACAGGGGAACACTGAAGCTTTCTTT	CASTPGQGNTEAFF
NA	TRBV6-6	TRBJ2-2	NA	TGTGCCACCCTCACTATCGCGAACACCGGGGAGCTGTTTTTT	CATLTIANTGELFF
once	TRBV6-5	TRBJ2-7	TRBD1	TGTGCCAGCAGTACCGGGACAGGGCAAGAGCAGTACTTC	CASSTGTGQEQYF
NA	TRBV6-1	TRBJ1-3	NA	TGTGCCAGCAGTGCATCAACTGGAAACACCATATATTTT	CASSASTGNTIYF
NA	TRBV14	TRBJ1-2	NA	TGTGCCAGCAGCCTCGGGACGGCTTATGGCTACACCTTC	CASSLGTAYGYTF
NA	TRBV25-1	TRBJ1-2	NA	TGTGCCAGCAGTCCTTACAGGGAGAACTATGGCTACACCTTC	CASSPYRENYGYTF
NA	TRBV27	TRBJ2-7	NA	TGTGCCAGCAGTTCTCCGGCAGGGTACCACGAGCAGTACTTC	CASSSPAGYHEQYF
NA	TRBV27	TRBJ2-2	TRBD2	TGTGCCAGCAGTTTAAAATCATCTAGCGGGACCGGGGAGCTGTTTTTT	CASSLKSSSGTGELFF
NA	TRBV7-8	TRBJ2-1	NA	TGTGCCAGCAGCTTAACGCGGGGGCCCCCCTACAATGAGCAGTTCTTC	CASSLTRGPPYNEQFF
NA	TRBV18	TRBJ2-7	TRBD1	TGTGCCAGCTCAGGCGGACAGGGGCCCTACGAGCAGTACTTC	CASSGGQGPYEQYF
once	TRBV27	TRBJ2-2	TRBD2	TGTGCCAGCAGTCCATTGAGCGGGGGGGCAGGCGGGGAGCTGTTTTTT	CASSPLSGGAGGELFF
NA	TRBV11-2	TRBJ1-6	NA	TGTGCCAGCCACGGCTTAGCAAATTCACCCCTCCACTTT	CASHGLANSPLHF
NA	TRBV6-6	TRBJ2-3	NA	TGTGCCACCCTTACCCGGGACCGGACCATGGATACGCAGTATTTT	CATLTRDRTMDTQYF
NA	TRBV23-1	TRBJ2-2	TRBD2	TGCGCCAGCACACGCGGGGGTTACACCGGGGAGCTGTTTTTT	CASTRGGYTGELFF
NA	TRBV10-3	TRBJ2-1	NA	TGTGCCAAGCCAGGGCGGCATGAGCAGTTCTTC	CAKPGRHEQFF
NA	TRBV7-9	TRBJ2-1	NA	TGTGCCAGCAGCTCAGACGGCGGGGGCAGATGGAGTGAGCAGTTCTTC	CASSSDGGGRWSEQFF
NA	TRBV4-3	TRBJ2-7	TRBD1	TGCGCCAGCAGCCAAGTAGTGACAGGGGGGGTCTACGAGCAGTACTTC	CASSQVVTGGVYEQYF
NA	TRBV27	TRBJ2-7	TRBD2	TGTGCCAGCAGTTTATCGAATACTTGGACGGGAGGGGGCTCCTACGAGCAGTACTTC	CASSLSNTWTGGGSYEQYF
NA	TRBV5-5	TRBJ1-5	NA	TGTGCCAGCAGGCGGGACACCAATAGCAATCAGCCCCAGCATTTT	CASRRDTNSNQPQHF
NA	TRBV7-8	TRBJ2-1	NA	TGTGCCAGCAGCGTCGTGGGGGTTTCTCCCAATGAGCAGTTCTTC	CASSVVGVSPNEQFF
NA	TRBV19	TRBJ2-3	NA	TGTGCCAGTAGTATCAGCAGGACAGATACGCAGTATTTT	CASSISRTDTQYF
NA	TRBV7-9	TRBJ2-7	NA	TGTGCCAGCAGCTTATCGGGGAACGAGCAGTACTTC	CASSLSGNEQYF
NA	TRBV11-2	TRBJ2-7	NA	TGTGCCAGCAGCTTAGGACTCCAACCCTACGAAGAGCAGTACTTC	CASSLGLQPYEEQYF
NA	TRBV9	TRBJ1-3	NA	TGTGCCAGCAGCGTAGAAACAGGCTCTGGAAACACCATATATTTT	CASSVETGSGNTIYF
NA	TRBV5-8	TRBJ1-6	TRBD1	TGTGCCAGCAGCTTGGAGCCGACAGGGAAGAATTCACCCCTCCACTTT	CASSLEPTGKNSPLHF
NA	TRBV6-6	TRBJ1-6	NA	TGTGCCAGCAGTAACAGGGAGAGGAATTCACCCCTCCACTTT	CASSNRERNSPLHF
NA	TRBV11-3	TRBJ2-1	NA	TGTGCCAGCAGCCGCCGGGACGGCTCCTACAATGAGCAGTTCTTC	CASSRRDGSYNEQFF
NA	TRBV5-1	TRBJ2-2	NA	TGCGCCAGCAGCTTGGCCCCGGGGTCCGGGGAGCTGTTTTTT	CASSLAPGSGELFF
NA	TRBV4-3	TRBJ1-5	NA	TGCGCCAGCAGCCAAGATTTCGGGACTTATCAGCCCCAGCATTTT	CASSQDFGTYQPQHF
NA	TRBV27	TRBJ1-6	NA	TGTGCCAGCAGGGACCGGGATTCCTATAATTCACCCCTCCACTTT	CASRDRDSYNSPLHF
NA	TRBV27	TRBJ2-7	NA	TGTGCCAGCAGTTTTGGCAGCACCTACGAGCAGTACTTC	CASSFGSTYEQYF
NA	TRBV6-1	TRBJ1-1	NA	TGTGCCAGCAGTGACGTCTACTTTGGAAATACAGGGAACACTGAAGCTTTCTTT	CASSDVYFGNTGNTEAFF
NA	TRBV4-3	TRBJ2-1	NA	TGCGCCAGCAGCCTCTACCAGGGGTACGAACTTTACAATGAGCAGTTCTTC	CASSLYQGYELYNEQFF
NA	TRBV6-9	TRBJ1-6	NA	TGTGCCAGCAGTTACTCGGGGAGGAATTCACCCCTCCACTTT	CASSYSGRNSPLHF
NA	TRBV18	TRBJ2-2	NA	TGTGCCAGCTCACCACCGTTTCTGAACACCGGGGAGCTGTTTTTT	CASSPPFLNTGELFF
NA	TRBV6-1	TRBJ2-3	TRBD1	TGTGCCAGCAGTCGGACAGGCGACACAGATACGCAGTATTTT	CASSRTGDTDTQYF
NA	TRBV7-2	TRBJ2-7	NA	TGTGCCAGCAGCTTGAGCGGTGGCTCCTACGAGCAGTACTTC	CASSLSGGSYEQYF
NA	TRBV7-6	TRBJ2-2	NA	TGTGCCAGCAGCTTAGCCTCAGACCTCTGGACCGGGGAGCTGTTTTTT	CASSLASDLWTGELFF
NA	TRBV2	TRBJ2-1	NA	TGTGCCAGCTCCAACGGCCCTACGGGGGCTTTTTACAATGAGCAGTTCTTC	CASSNGPTGAFYNEQFF
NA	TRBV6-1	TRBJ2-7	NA	TGTGCCAGCACCCCTAAAACCTCCTACGAGCAGTACTTC	CASTPKTSYEQYF
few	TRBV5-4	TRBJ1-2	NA	TGTGCCAGCAGCTTGAATGCAGGTACTTATGGCTACACCTTC	CASSLNAGTYGYTF
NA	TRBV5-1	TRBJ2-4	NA	TGCGCCAGCAGCGAAAGGGACCTAGCCAAAAACATTCAGTACTTC	CASSERDLAKNIQYF